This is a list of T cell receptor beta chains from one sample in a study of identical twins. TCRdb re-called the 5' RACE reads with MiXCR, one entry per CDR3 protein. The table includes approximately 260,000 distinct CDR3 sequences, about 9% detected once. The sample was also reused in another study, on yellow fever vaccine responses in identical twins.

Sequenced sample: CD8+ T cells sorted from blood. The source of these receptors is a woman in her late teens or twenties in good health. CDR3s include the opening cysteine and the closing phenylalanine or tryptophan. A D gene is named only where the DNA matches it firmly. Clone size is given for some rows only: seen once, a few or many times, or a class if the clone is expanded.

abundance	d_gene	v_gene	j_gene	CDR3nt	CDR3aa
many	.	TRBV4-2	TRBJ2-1	TGTGCCAGCAGCCAAGATCAGGGGTCGGTGAATGAGCAGTTCTTC	CASSQDQGSVNEQFF
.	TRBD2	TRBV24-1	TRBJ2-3	TGTGCCACCAGTGACGAGACTAGCGAACACACAGATACGCAGTATTTT	CATSDETSEHTDTQYF
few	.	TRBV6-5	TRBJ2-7	TGTGCCAGCAGTTACAGTAACTCCTACGAGCAGTACTTC	CASSYSNSYEQYF
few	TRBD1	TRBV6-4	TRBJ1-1	TGTGCCAGCAGTCATTCAGGGGGGAGCACTGAAGCTTTCTTT	CASSHSGGSTEAFF
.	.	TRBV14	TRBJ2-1	TGTGCCAGCAGCCGGGCCGGGAACCCCTACAATGAGCAGTTCTTC	CASSRAGNPYNEQFF
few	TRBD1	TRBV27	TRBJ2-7	TGTGCCAGCAGTGAGGGACAGCCCTACGAGCAGTACTTC	CASSEGQPYEQYF
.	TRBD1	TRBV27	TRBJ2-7	TGTGCCAGCAGTTATGGGACAGGGGTTGGGGAGCAGTACTTC	CASSYGTGVGEQYF
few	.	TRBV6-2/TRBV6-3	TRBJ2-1	TGTGCCAGCAGTTACAAGGTGAGCTCCTACAATGAGCAGTTCTTC	CASSYKVSSYNEQFF
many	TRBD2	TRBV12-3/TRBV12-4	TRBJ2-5	TGTGCCAGCAGTTTACGTTCTAGCGGGGCGTTACAAGAGACCCAGTACTTC	CASSLRSSGALQETQYF
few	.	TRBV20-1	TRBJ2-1	TGCAGTGCTAGTTCGGGGACTTGGGAGCAGTTCTTC	CSASSGTWEQFF
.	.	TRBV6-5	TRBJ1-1	TGTGCCAGCAATTTTCAGGGACTGAACACTGAAGCTTTCTTT	CASNFQGLNTEAFF
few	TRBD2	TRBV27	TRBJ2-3	TGTGCCAGCAGTTATGGGCCTAGCGGGGGCACAGATACGCAGTATTTT	CASSYGPSGGTDTQYF
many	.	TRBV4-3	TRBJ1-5	TGCGCCAGCAGCCAAGATCGAACAGACAATCAGCCCCAGCATTTT	CASSQDRTDNQPQHF
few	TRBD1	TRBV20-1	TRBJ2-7	TGCAGTGCTAGAGTCCCGGACAGGGGGGAGTACGAGCAGTACTTC	CSARVPDRGEYEQYF
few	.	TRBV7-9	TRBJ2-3	TGTGCCAGCAGCCCAGCGTGGGGAGCGGAAGATACGCAGTATTTT	CASSPAWGAEDTQYF
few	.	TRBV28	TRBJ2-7	TGTGCCAGCACTCCTCTGGGGTTCAACGAGCAGTACTTC	CASTPLGFNEQYF
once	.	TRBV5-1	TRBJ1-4	TGCGCCAGCAGCTGGGACGAGTTTGAGGATGAAAAACTGTTTTTT	CASSWDEFEDEKLFF
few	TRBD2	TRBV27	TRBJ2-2	TGTGCCAGCAGTTTAAGCGCGGGAGGGGGAATCACCGGGGAGCTGTTTTTT	CASSLSAGGGITGELFF
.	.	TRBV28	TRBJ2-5	TGTGCCAGCAGTTTAAGGGGGAGCCCCCAGACCCAGTACTTC	CASSLRGSPQTQYF
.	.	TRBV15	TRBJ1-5	TGTGCCACCAGCAGAGACTCCATCGGAAGGGACAAAGGGGTGGATCAGCCCCAGCATTTT	CATSRDSIGRDKGVDQPQHF
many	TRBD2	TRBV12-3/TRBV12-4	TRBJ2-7	TGTGCCAGCAGTTTGAGTAGCGGGACCAACGAGCAGTACTTC	CASSLSSGTNEQYF
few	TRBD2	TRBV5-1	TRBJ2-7	TGCGCCAGCAGCGCCTCGGGACTAGCGTATTCCTACGAGCAGTACTTC	CASSASGLAYSYEQYF
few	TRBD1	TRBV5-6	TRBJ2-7	TGTGCCAGCAGCTTGGGAAATGAGGGGGCCTCCTACGAGCAGTACTTC	CASSLGNEGASYEQYF
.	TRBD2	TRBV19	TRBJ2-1	TGTGCCAGTAGTATCCCGGGAGGGCCAGAGCAGTTCTTC	CASSIPGGPEQFF
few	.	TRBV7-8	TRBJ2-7	TGTGCCAGCAGCCCGTCGGACGGAGAGTTCTACGAGCAGTACTTC	CASSPSDGEFYEQYF
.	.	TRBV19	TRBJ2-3	TGTGCCAGTAGTAAGCCCGGAGCAGATACGCAGTATTTT	CASSKPGADTQYF
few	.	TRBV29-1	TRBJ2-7	TGCAGCGTAGGTCCCGGATCCTACGAGCAGTACTTC	CSVGPGSYEQYF
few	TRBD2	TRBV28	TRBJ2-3	TGTGCCAGCAGTTTCCCGACTAGCGGGGGGACAGATACGCAGTATTTT	CASSFPTSGGTDTQYF
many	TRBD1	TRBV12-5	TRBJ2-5	TGTGCTAGTGGTTTGGACTTACAGGGGGAGACCCAGTACTTC	CASGLDLQGETQYF
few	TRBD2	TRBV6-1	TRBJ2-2	TGTGCCAGCAGCCCACTAGCGGGGGCTCCCACCGGGGAGCTGTTTTTT	CASSPLAGAPTGELFF
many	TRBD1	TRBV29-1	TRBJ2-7	TGCAGCGTCCGGGACAGGGGGCGGAACGAGCAGTACTTC	CSVRDRGRNEQYF
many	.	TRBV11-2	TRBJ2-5	TGTGCCAGCAGCTTCCGGGCTGAACAAGAGACCCAGTACTTC	CASSFRAEQETQYF
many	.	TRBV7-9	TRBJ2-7	TGTGCCAGCAGCTCCACCCTTGTATACGAGCAGTACTTC	CASSSTLVYEQYF
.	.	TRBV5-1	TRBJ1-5	TGCGCCAGCAGCTGGGAGTCGGGGAGCAATCAGCCCCAGCATTTT	CASSWESGSNQPQHF
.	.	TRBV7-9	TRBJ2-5	TGTGCCAGCAGCTTAGTTGGGACGGCTCAAGAGACCCAGTACTTC	CASSLVGTAQETQYF
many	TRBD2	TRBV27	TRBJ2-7	TGTGCCAGCAGTTGGCGAGCGGGAGAGTGGAACGAGCAGTACTTC	CASSWRAGEWNEQYF
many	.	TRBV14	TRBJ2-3	TGTGCCAGCAGTTACGGACCCGAAACAGATACGCAGTATTTT	CASSYGPETDTQYF
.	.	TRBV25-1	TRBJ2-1	TGTGCCAGTACTATCGGGCAGGGCTCCTACAATGAGCAGTTCTTC	CASTIGQGSYNEQFF
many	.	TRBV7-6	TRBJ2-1	TGTGCCAGCAGCTTAGCATCGCGTGAGCAGTTCTTC	CASSLASREQFF
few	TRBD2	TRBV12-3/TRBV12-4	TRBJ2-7	TGTGCCAGCAGTTTGTGGGGAGGGGAGGATGGTCGGCAGTACTTC	CASSLWGGEDGRQYF
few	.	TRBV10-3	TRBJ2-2	TGTGCCATCAGTGAGGGCACCTACACCGGGGAGCTGTTTTTT	CAISEGTYTGELFF
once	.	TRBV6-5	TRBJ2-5	TGTGCCAGCAGTTACTTCAGGGGCCTCCAAGAGACCCAGTACTTC	CASSYFRGLQETQYF
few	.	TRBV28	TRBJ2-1	TGTGCCAGCAGTCCCCTCCAAGAGCAGTTCTTC	CASSPLQEQFF
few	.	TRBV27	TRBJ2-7	TGTGCCAGCAGTTTATCTGTCAGGGCCAACGAGCAGTACTTC	CASSLSVRANEQYF
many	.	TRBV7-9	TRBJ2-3	TGTGCCAGCAGCTATTACCCCTCGTCGGCAGATACGCAGTATTTT	CASSYYPSSADTQYF